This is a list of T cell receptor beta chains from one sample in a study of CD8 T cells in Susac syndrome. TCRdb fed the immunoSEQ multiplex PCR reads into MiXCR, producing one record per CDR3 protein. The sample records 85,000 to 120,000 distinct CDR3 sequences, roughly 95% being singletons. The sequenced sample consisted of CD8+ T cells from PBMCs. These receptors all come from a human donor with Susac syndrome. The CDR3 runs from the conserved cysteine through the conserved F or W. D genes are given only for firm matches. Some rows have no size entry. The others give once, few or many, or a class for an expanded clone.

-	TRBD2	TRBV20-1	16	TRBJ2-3	TGCAGTGCTAGGATACTAGCGGGACCTAGCACAGATACGCAGTATTTT	CSARILAGPSTDTQYF
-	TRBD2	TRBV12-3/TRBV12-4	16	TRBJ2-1	TGTGCCAGCAGACCCTCGGGGGGGGCCCTTGAGGGTGAGCAGTTCTTC	CASRPSGGALEGEQFF
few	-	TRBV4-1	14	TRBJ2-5	TGCGCCAGCAGCCAAGAGCCCAGTCAAGAGACCCAGTACTTC	CASSQEPSQETQYF
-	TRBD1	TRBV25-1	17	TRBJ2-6	TGTGCCAGCAGTGAATGGGGACAGGGATACGGGGCCAACGTCCTGACTTTC	CASSEWGQGYGANVLTF
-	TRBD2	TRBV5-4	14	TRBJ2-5	TGTGCCAGCAGCCCCACTAGCGGGGACGAGACCCAGTACTTC	CASSPTSGDETQYF
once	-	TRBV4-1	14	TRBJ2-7	TGCGCCAGCAGCCTTACGCGGGGAGCCTACGAGCAGTACTTC	CASSLTRGAYEQYF
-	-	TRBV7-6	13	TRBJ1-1	TGTGCCAGCAGCCTGCCGGAGGACACTGAAGCTTTCTTT	CASSLPEDTEAFF
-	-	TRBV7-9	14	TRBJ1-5	TGTGCCAGCAGCTTCGGAGGGGATAATCAGCCCCAGCATTTT	CASSFGGDNQPQHF
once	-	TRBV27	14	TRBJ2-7	TGTGCCAGCAGCGAGTCGGACAGATACTACGAGCAGTACTTC	CASSESDRYYEQYF
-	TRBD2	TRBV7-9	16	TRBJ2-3	TGTGCCAGCAGCCGGACTAGCGGGGGCATCCGAGATACGCAGTATTTT	CASSRTSGGIRDTQYF
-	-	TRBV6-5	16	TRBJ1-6	TGTGCCAGCAGTTACCAATTTACAGGGAGTAATTCACCCCTCCACTTT	CASSYQFTGSNSPLHF
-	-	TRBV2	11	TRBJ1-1	TGTACCACAGGGTTGAACACTGAAGCTTTCTTT	CTTGLNTEAFF
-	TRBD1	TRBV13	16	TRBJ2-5	TGTGCCAGCAGCTTAGGCCGGACAGGAATACAAGAGACCCAGTACTTC	CASSLGRTGIQETQYF
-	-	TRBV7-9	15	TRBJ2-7	TGTGCCAGCAGCGTAGCCCCGGGGGAGTCCTACGAGCAGTACTTC	CASSVAPGESYEQYF
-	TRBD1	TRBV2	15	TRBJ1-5	TGTGCCAGCACCTGGACAGGGGATAGCAATCAGCCCCAGCATTTT	CASTWTGDSNQPQHF
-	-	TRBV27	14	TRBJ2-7	TGTGCCAGCAGTTTCTCCCGTGGGACCTACGAGCAGTACTTC	CASSFSRGTYEQYF
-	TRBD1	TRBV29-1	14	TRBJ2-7	TGCAGCGTTCCCGGGACAGGGCTAGAGTACGAGCAGTACTTC	CSVPGTGLEYEQYF
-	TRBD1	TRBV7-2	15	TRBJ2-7	TGTGCCAGCAGGGAGGACAGGGACCCATCCTACGAGCAGTACTTC	CASREDRDPSYEQYF
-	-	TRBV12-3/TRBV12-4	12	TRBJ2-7	TGTGCCAGCAGCTCTGAACCCTACGAGCAGTACTTC	CASSSEPYEQYF
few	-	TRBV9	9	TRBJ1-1	TGTGCCAGCAGCCCTGAAGCTTTCTTT	CASSPEAFF
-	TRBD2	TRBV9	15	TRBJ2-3	TGTGCCAGCAGCGTTGGGGGGGAGTACATGGATACGCAGTATTTT	CASSVGGEYMDTQYF